This TCR beta chain was sequenced for a study of T cells in Graves' hyperthyroidism and ophthalmopathy. Investigators excluded patients with uncontrolled infection, other autoimmune disease, pregnancy or lactation. On the basis of clinical symptoms, serum thyroxine and TRAb, thyroid ultrasound and orbital computed tomography, diagnoses were made. Amplified TCR beta CDR3 regions came from RNA transcripts. Primed by the HTBI set, a first-round RT-PCR was run on the TCR CDR3. TCRdb fed the multiplex PCR reads into MiXCR, producing one record per CDR3 protein. The sample includes fewer than 650,000 distinct CDR3 sequences, roughly 14% of them seen just once. Study-wide results and limits: Ophthalmopathy was distinguished from stable hyperthyroidism by 13 V-J signatures.

The CDR3 spans 15 residues. Germline V gives CDR1 GTSNPN, CDR2 SVGIG (reference sequence). The ends lost 1 base at V and 2 bases at J; junction bases unmatched: 6. For this clonotype: Its target is not known.

This sequence was found in a middle-aged woman with Graves' ophthalmopathy. The rearrangement uses TRBV30 and TRBJ2-3; 7 bases are shared with TRBD1. Sequencing was carried out using blood. CDR3 DNA: TGTGCCTGGAGTGACGAGGGGGCTTCCACAGATACGCAGTATTTT. Translation gives CAWSDEGASTDTQYF.